A selection of T cell receptor beta chains follows, all from one sample in a study of T cells in Graves' hyperthyroidism and ophthalmopathy. From the multiplex PCR reads, TCRdb called clonotypes with MiXCR, one entry per CDR3 protein. The sample yields about 50,000 distinct CDR3 sequences, about 50% seen once. What was sequenced was blood. Receptors were obtained from a woman between 25 and 40 years old with Graves' ophthalmopathy. CDR3s include the opening cysteine and the closing phenylalanine or tryptophan. Each record gives: J gene, V gene, CDR3 protein.

>TRBJ2-7|TRBV20-1
CSAHSGGSYEQYF
>TRBJ1-2|TRBV6-1
CASSEVQGLTGYTF
>TRBJ1-3|TRBV15
CATSRDLTRGRSGNTIYF
>TRBJ2-7|TRBV28
CASTSGTPYEQYF
>TRBJ1-1|TRBV3-1
CASSHADRQNTEAFF
>TRBJ1-4|TRBV5-1
CASSGGQGPFFNNEKLFF
>TRBJ2-3|TRBV27
CASSFWGDTQYF
>TRBJ1-5|TRBV19
CASSLGTGGFGQNNQPQHF
>TRBJ2-1|TRBV10-2
CASSDWTSIGTGVHYNEQFF
>TRBJ1-2|TRBV3-1
CASSPSLSGGYTF
>TRBJ1-1|TRBV29-1
CSVEGWDFGRGGTEAFF
>TRBJ2-5|TRBV5-1
CASSLGGTEETQYF
>TRBJ2-7|TRBV11-2
CASSLGGDPNYEQYF
>TRBJ2-2|TRBV12-3/TRBV12-4
CASTLNTGELFF
>TRBJ1-4|TRBV20-1
CSARRGAANEKLFF
>TRBJ1-1|TRBV5-1
CASSWDRVGSVTEAFF
>TRBJ2-3|TRBV19
CASRQSTDTQYF
>TRBJ2-1|TRBV9
CASSAGLNEQFF
>TRBJ2-2|TRBV9
CASSVVSSGELFF
>TRBJ1-3|TRBV10-3
CAISASSGNTIYF
>TRBJ1-6|TRBV28
CASNTGGVNSPLHF
>TRBJ1-2|TRBV6-1
CASSEQGTGINYGYTF
>TRBJ2-3|TRBV5-1
CASSWSSGRNEQYF
>TRBJ2-7|TRBV29-1
CSAKDRGRNEQYF
>TRBJ2-1|TRBV19
CASSIAQTRKGNEQFF
>TRBJ1-5|TRBV2
CASSRGRDQPRHF
>TRBJ2-7|TRBV19
CASSIAAGRYEQYF
>TRBJ1-5|TRBV9
CASGRLAGNEPQHF
>TRBJ2-7|TRBV27
CASSLSASGSYEQYF
>TRBJ1-5|TRBV5-1
CASSPDREGQPQHF
>TRBJ2-7|TRBV18
CASSPPSQAGYEQYF
>TRBJ2-5|TRBV2
CASSCSGEREETQYF
>TRBJ2-2|TRBV7-3
CASSQYLTNAGELFF
>TRBJ1-2|TRBV20-1
CSARGQGGHSYGYTF
>TRBJ2-5|TRBV2
CASSEMLAGETQYF
>TRBJ2-1|TRBV20-1
CSARRGGNEQFF